A single sample is the source of the 21 T cell receptor beta chains below, sequenced in a study of blood T cell repertoires in COVID-19. Produced via immunoSEQ multiplex PCR; TCRdb's table is partial and in-frame only. The sample contains approximately 320,000 clones, roughly 86% of which appear only once. Sequences were obtained from PBMCs or T cells enriched from blood (not recorded which). The receptors shown here come from a woman under 30 who had recovered from COVID-19.

V and J are TRBV19 and TRBJ1-2, with D hard to call. This CDR3 is 15 amino acids long. Between the trimmed V and J ends, which lost 10 bases and 4 bases, there was a span of 22 bases. The germline V gene has CDR1 LNHDA and CDR2 SQIVND (reference sequence). The CDR3 sequence is CATSLEVVTPYGYTF. CDR3 DNA sequence: TGTGCCACCTCACTGGAGGTTGTTACCCCCTATGGCTACACCTTC.

This chain connects TRBV6-5 to TRBJ2-5; D is perhaps TRBD2 (6 bases). The CDR3 runs 14 residues. Looked up from germline, CDR1 is MNHEY and CDR2 is SVGAGI. Trimming pared 2 bases from V and 7 bases from J, leaving 14 bases between. The CDR3 sequence is CASSYGSGPGTQYF. The CDR3 DNA is TGTGCCAGCAGTTACGGTAGCGGCCCGGGGACCCAGTACTTC.

The chain carries TRBV27 and TRBJ2-5, with D possibly being TRBD2 (6 bases). The CDR3 extends over 14 amino acids. CDR1 is MNHEY, CDR2 SMNVEV, per germline (reference sequence). V was trimmed by 2 bases and J by 7 bases, leaving 14 bases between them. CDR3 in amino acids: CASSLRGLGGTQYF. The CDR3 nucleotides are TGTGCCAGCAGTTTAAGGGGCCTGGGGGGGACCCAGTACTTC.

The gene calls are TRBV29-1 and TRBJ2-3; TRBD2 is a possible D gene (5 bases). This CDR3 spans 16 amino acids. Trimming took off 3 bases at V and 0 bases at J, with 16 bases between the two ends. CDR1 is SQVTM and CDR2 is ANQGSEA in the germline V gene. CDR3 in amino acids: CSVESPEATSTDTQYF. The CDR3 DNA reads as TGCAGCGTTGAGAGTCCGGAGGCAACTAGCACAGATACGCAGTATTTT.

The V and J genes are TRBV28 and TRBJ2-1; D may be TRBD1 (6 bases). Trimming pared 5 bases from V and 13 bases from J, leaving 24 bases between. Germline V CDR1 and CDR2: MDHEN, SYDVKM. The CDR3 runs to 15 residues. In nucleotides, the CDR3 is TGTGCCAGCAGTCCCCCGGTTGGGCAAGGGACAACACAGTTCTTC. Translating it yields CASSPPVGQGTTQFF.

V usage is TRBV20-1 and J usage is TRBJ1-2; the D gene is possibly TRBD1 (5 bases). V was pared by 5 bases and J by 5 bases, with 9 bases between. CDR1 and CDR2 (germline): DFQATT, SNEGSKA (reference sequence). The CDR3 covers 11 residues. The CDR3: CSAPDTYGYTF. The CDR3 DNA sequence: TGCAGTGCTCCGGACACTTATGGCTACACCTTC.

J is TRBJ1-1 and V is TRBV6-5; the match to TRBD1 covers 7 bases. The germline V gene has CDR1 MNHEY and CDR2 SVGAGI. The CDR3 is 15 amino acids. The V gene end was trimmed by 6 bases and the J gene end by 1 base; junction bases not matched to a gene: 8. In DNA, the CDR3 is TGTGCCAGCAGCACCCCACAGGGGTCGAACACTGAAGCTTTCTTT. Amino acids: CASSTPQGSNTEAFF.

V is TRBV5-4 and J is TRBJ2-5; D not resolved. This CDR3 region has 13 residues. The germline CDR1 and CDR2 sequences are SGHNT and YYREEE (reference sequence). Trimming pared 0 bases from V and 2 bases from J, leaving 5 bases between. The CDR3 sequence is CASSLGPQETQYF. The CDR3 nucleotides are TGTGCCAGCAGCTTGGGGCCTCAAGAGACCCAGTACTTC.

This clone was counted a single time. V usage is TRBV7-8 and J usage is TRBJ1-2, with 7 bases aligning to TRBD1. Germline lookup yields CDR1 SGHVS and CDR2 FQNEAQ. This CDR3 contains 14 residues. CDR3 sequence (DNA): TGTGCTTCGGCCTCAGGGGGGCCCAACTATGGCTACACCTTC. Amino acids: CASASGGPNYGYTF.

The chain is built from TRBV28 and TRBJ1-2, with D perhaps TRBD1 (5 bases). The V gene's germline CDR1 is MDHEN and CDR2 SYDVKM. This CDR3 has 16 residues. Trimming pared 6 bases from V and 1 base from J, leaving 18 bases between. The CDR3 loop is CASSHSSKGINYGYTF. CDR3 DNA: TGTGCCAGCAGCCACTCTTCCAAGGGGATTAACTATGGCTACACCTTC.

This chain connects TRBV5-1 to TRBJ2-1; TRBD2 might be the D (6 bases). Per the germline V gene, CDR1 is SGHRS and CDR2 is YFSETQ. Deletions cut 4 bases from V and 12 bases from J, with 17 bases between. The CDR3 extends over 13 amino acids. The CDR3 spells CASSPGVLSLQFF. CDR3 nucleotides: TGCGCCAGCAGCCCGGGGGTGCTAAGCTTGCAGTTCTTC.

The J gene is TRBJ1-2, the V gene TRBV2; D gene unclear. The V gene's germline CDR1 is SNHLY and CDR2 FYNNEI. The germline V and J ends were trimmed by 6 bases and 8 bases, with 16 bases remaining between them. This CDR3 comprises 13 residues. This CDR3 is CASRFGGALGYTF. DNA for the CDR3: TGTGCCAGCAGGTTCGGCGGAGCACTGGGCTACACCTTC.

This clone was detected only a few times. The V call is TRBV7-9, the J call TRBJ1-6, with 7 bases matching TRBD1. CDR3 length equals 12 residues. Germline V gene sequence: CDR1 SEHNR, CDR2 FQNEAQ (reference sequence). V dropped 6 bases and J dropped 14; count of bases not matched to a gene: 7. CDR3 sequence: CASSTGAGTLHF. The CDR3 coding sequence is TGTGCCAGCAGTACAGGGGCGGGGACCCTCCACTTT.

V gene TRBV5-5 combines with J gene TRBJ2-1; 7 bases are shared with TRBD1. The germline V gene encodes CDR1 SGHKS and CDR2 YYEKEE (reference sequence). V lost 2 bases and J lost 13; bases outside the gene matches: 6. This CDR3 has 12 amino acids. The CDR3 sequence is CASSLPGTVQFF. CDR3 DNA sequence: TGTGCCAGCAGCTTACCCGGGACAGTCCAGTTCTTC.

This rearrangement joins TRBV6-4 to TRBJ2-1, with TRBD2 as a possible D gene (6 bases). The CDR3 covers 15 residues. Germline V CDR1 and CDR2: MRHNA, SNTAGT. V lost 5 bases and J 6 bases, leaving 17 bases between the germline ends. CDR3 sequence reads: CASSTGLSSVNEQFF. The CDR3 DNA reads TGTGCCAGCAGTACGGGACTTTCGAGTGTCAATGAGCAGTTCTTC.

In its sample, this clone was seen a few times. The chain has TRBV27 and TRBJ2-2; D uncertain. From germline, CDR1 is MNHEY and CDR2 SMNVEV (reference sequence). Trimming took 9 bases from V and 1 from J, leaving 6 bases between them. The CDR3 is made up of 12 amino acids. The CDR3 DNA sequence: TGTGCCAGGGGCAGGAACACCGGGGAGCTGTTTTTT. Its protein product is CARGRNTGELFF.

This chain joins TRBV30 and TRBJ1-4, with 7 bases that match TRBD1. CDR1 and CDR2 (germline): GTSNPN, SVGIG (reference sequence). Trimming at V came to 7 bases and at J to 5 bases, leaving 10 bases not matched to a gene. The CDR3 has 14 residues. CDR3 in DNA: TGTGCCTCATATGGGGGCAGGGGGAATGAAAAACTGTTTTTT. Translating gives CASYGGRGNEKLFF.

The rearrangement uses TRBV5-8 and TRBJ2-6, with 12 bases matching TRBD1. Germline loops: CDR1 SGHTS, CDR2 YDEGEE. After removal of 4 bases from V and 8 bases from J, the junction contained 13 bases not matched to a gene. CDR3 length: 18 residues. This CDR3 is CASSRTGQGALWSNVLTF. In DNA form, the CDR3 reads TGTGCCAGCAGCCGAACGGGACAGGGGGCTCTGTGGTCCAACGTCCTGACTTTC.

The chain couples TRBV2 to TRBJ2-5; 7 nucleotides agree with TRBD1. With 4 bases clipped from V and 4 bases from J, the junction kept 3 bases outside the gene matches. The CDR3 loop spans 13 amino acids. Germline V CDR1 and CDR2: SNHLY, FYNNEI. Written as DNA, the CDR3 is TGTGCCAGCAGTGGACAGGGTCCAGAGACCCAGTACTTC. Protein: CASSGQGPETQYF.

In the case of this clone: This CDR3 is also generated by other DNA sequences in the sample. The chain has TRBV7-3 and TRBJ2-6, with D maybe TRBD2 (6 bases). The CDR3 has 15 amino acids. Germline CDR1 reads SGHTA; CDR2 reads FQGTGA. V dropped 5 bases and J dropped 0 bases, with 8 bases sitting between them. CDR3 region: CASSPGGSGANVLTF. Written as DNA, the CDR3 is TGTGCCAGCAGCCCCGGGGGCTCTGGGGCCAACGTCCTGACTTTC.

The V call is TRBV11-2, the J call TRBJ2-2; 8 nucleotides match TRBD1. The CDR3 consists of 13 residues. The germline V gene encodes CDR1 SGHAT and CDR2 FQNNGV. After removal of 3 bases from V and 7 bases from J, the junction contained 1 base not matched to a gene. In DNA, the CDR3 is TGTGCCAGCAGCTTCGGACAGGGCGGGGAGCTGTTTTTT. Protein: CASSFGQGGELFF.